The 16 T cell receptor beta chains given below trace back to one sample, sequenced in a study of neurological immune-mediated disorders. Each CDR3 protein is one row after TCRdb ran MiXCR on the 5' RACE reads. The data hold 49,000 or so distinct CDR3 sequences, with around 4.3% observed a single time. The source material was PBMCs. The receptors were gathered from a woman in her sixties or seventies with multiple sclerosis.

Details on this clonotype: A much larger clonotype is one base distant, so this may be a read error. This chain links TRBV5-6 with TRBJ1-4; TRBD1 aligns across 8 bases. The CDR3 has 12 residues. The V segment lost 4 bases and the J segment 7 bases; nucleotides outside the gene matches: 0. The germline CDR1 and CDR2 sequences are SGHDT and YYEEEE. The CDR3 loop is CASSTGGEKLFF. CDR3 coding DNA: TGTGCCAGCAGCACAGGGGGTGAAAAACTGTTTTTT.

The chain employs TRBV27 and TRBJ2-1; perhaps TRBD1 as D (6 bases). The CDR3 totals 14 residues. Germline V lookup: CDR1 MNHEY, CDR2 SMNVEV (reference sequence). Between the trimmed V and J ends, which lost 4 bases and 4 bases, there was a span of 11 bases. CDR3 region: CASSSEGVYNEQFF. As DNA, the CDR3 is TGTGCCAGCAGTTCTGAGGGGGTGTACAATGAGCAGTTCTTC.

This clonotype was picked up many times. J is TRBJ2-7 and V is TRBV5-1, with D tentatively TRBD1 (6 bases). This CDR3 contains 16 residues. The germline V gene encodes CDR1 SGHRS and CDR2 YFSETQ. V lost 4 bases and J lost 1, with 18 bases in between. The CDR3 DNA sequence: TGCGCCAGCAGCCGGGGAGCAGGGGAGCATTCCTACGAGCAGTACTTC. Translation gives CASSRGAGEHSYEQYF. Combining the CDR3 with reference TRBV5-1 and TRBJ2-7 gives the whole variable domain KAGVTQTPRYLIKTRGQQVTLSCSPISGHRSVSWYQQTPGQGLQFLFEYFSETQRNKGNFPGRFSGRQFSNSRSEMNVSTLELGDSALYLCASSRGAGEHSYEQYFGPGTRLTVT.

This clonotype has a count of ten or more. This sequence joins TRBV4-3 and TRBJ2-5; no reliable D call. Germline V lookup: CDR1 LGHNA, CDR2 YSLEER. V lost 0 bases to trimming and J lost 5 bases, with 10 bases between them. The CDR3 spans 14 residues. CDR3 sequence (DNA): TGCGCCAGCAGCCAAGATCGTAGATCGGAGACCCAGTACTTC. Translation: CASSQDRRSETQYF.

This clonotype was counted many times. The V call is TRBV5-1, the J call TRBJ2-3; 13 bases match TRBD2. The germline gives CDR1 SGHRS, CDR2 YFSETQ. This CDR3 is built from 16 residues. The ends lost 5 bases at V and 1 base at J; junction bases unmatched: 4. CDR3 DNA: TGCGCCAGCAGTCGGACTAGCGGGAGTGGCACAGATACGCAGTATTTT. Translation: CASSRTSGSGTDTQYF.

This clonotype was observed a few times. The junction departs from the called germline gene at one end, perhaps through a read error. CDR3 region: CSAGEQETQYF. For the CDR3, the DNA is TGCAGTGCTGGAGAGCAAGAGACCCAGTACTTC. The J gene is TRBJ2-5, the V gene TRBV20-1; D not resolved. The CDR3 runs 11 residues. Germline-derived CDR1 and CDR2 are DFQATT and SNEGSKA (reference sequence).

The chain couples TRBV4-1 to TRBJ2-4; 9 nucleotides agree with TRBD2. The germline V gene has CDR1 MGHRA and CDR2 YSYEKL. There are 18 residues in the CDR3. J was trimmed by 6 bases and V by 0 bases; bases with no gene match: 12. The CDR3 loop reads CASSQDWREAGGGNIQYF. CDR3 bases: TGCGCCAGCAGCCAAGATTGGCGCGAGGCGGGGGGGGGAAACATTCAGTACTTC.

This clonotype was recorded many times. The chain is built from TRBV3-1 and TRBJ2-3, with TRBD2 matching 12 bases. There are 16 residues in the CDR3. The trim removed 0 bases at V and 4 bases at J, leaving 2 bases unmatched. Germline CDR1 and CDR2: LGHDT and YNNKEL (reference sequence). CDR3 residues: CASSQDASGGADTQYF. The CDR3, as DNA: TGTGCCAGCAGCCAAGATGCTAGCGGGGGGGCAGATACGCAGTATTTT.

The sample holds many counts of this clonotype. This chain links TRBV28 with TRBJ2-2; D gene uncertain. The germline V gene encodes CDR1 MDHEN and CDR2 SYDVKM. The CDR3 length is 13 residues. Trimming stripped 4 bases from V and 6 bases from J, with 9 bases between. The chain's CDR3 is CASSSPPPGELFF. The CDR3 nucleotides are TGTGCCAGCAGTTCCCCCCCTCCCGGGGAGCTGTTTTTT.

This clonotype has a handful of counts. The chain couples TRBV12-3 or TRBV12-4 to TRBJ1-6; tentatively, D is TRBD1 (5 bases). V lost 8 bases to trimming and J lost 9 bases, with 14 bases between them. The CDR3 has 13 amino acids. The CDR3 reads CASRRGGSSPLHF. In DNA form, the CDR3 reads TGTGCCAGCCGTCGGGGCGGTAGTTCACCCCTCCACTTT.

This clonotype occurred a few times. Written as DNA, the CDR3 is TGTGCCAGCAGCTTATTCGTTTGGCAGGGGGCCCCTAACACCGGGGAGCTGTTTTTT. Its protein product is CASSLFVWQGAPNTGELFF. V is TRBV5-6 and J is TRBJ2-2; 8 bases match TRBD1. This CDR3 has 19 residues. CDR1 is SGHDT and CDR2 is YYEEEE in the germline V gene. V lost 2 bases, J lost 2 bases, and 14 bases stayed unmatched. The variable domain in full, with the rest retrieved from reference TRBV5-6 and TRBJ2-2, is DAGVTQSPTHLIKTRGQQVTLRCSPKSGHDTVSWYQQALGQGPQFIFQYYEEEERQRGNFPDRFSGHQFPNYSSELNVNALLLGDSALYLCASSLFVWQGAPNTGELFFGEGSRLTVL.

This clonotype was picked up many times. The rearrangement uses TRBV12-3 or TRBV12-4 and TRBJ2-2; 8 bases match TRBD2. The CDR3 spans 12 residues. With V trimmed by 7 bases and J by 12 bases, 7 bases remained unmatched. CDR3 amino acids: CASTISGSKLFF. The CDR3 bases are TGTGCCAGCACCATAAGCGGGAGCAAGCTGTTTTTT.

The J gene is TRBJ2-1, the V gene TRBV20-1; D may correspond to TRBD1 or TRBD2 (5 bases each). Germline V gene sequence: CDR1 DFQATT, CDR2 SNEGSKA (reference sequence). The CDR3 totals 13 residues. V lost 0 bases, J lost 15 bases, and 18 bases lay in between. The DNA of the CDR3 is TGCAGTGCTAGAGATCCCGAACGGGACCTGCGGTTCTTC. Amino acid sequence: CSARDPERDLRFF.

This clonotype appeared many times. The CDR3: CASSPAGDLYNSPLHF. CDR3 coding DNA: TGCGCCAGCAGCCCGGCAGGGGACTTATATAATTCACCCCTCCACTTT. The chain employs TRBV5-1 and TRBJ1-6; tentatively, D is TRBD1 (6 bases). There are 16 residues in the CDR3. V was clipped by 4 bases and J by 4 bases, with 15 bases between them. Germline CDR1 is SGHRS and CDR2 is YFSETQ.

Many counts were recorded for this clonotype. V usage is TRBV28 and J usage is TRBJ1-1; the D is unclear. Germline V lookup: CDR1 MDHEN, CDR2 SYDVKM. The V and J ends lost 7 bases and 11 bases respectively, with 11 bases between them. This CDR3 region has 10 residues. CDR3 amino acids: CASMSRRAFF. The CDR3 nucleotides are TGTGCCAGCATGTCGAGACGGGCTTTCTTT.

About this clonotype: A junction boundary mismatches the germline segment, possibly from a read error. The rearrangement joins TRBV2 to TRBJ1-1; D gene ambiguous. CDR1 SNHLY and CDR2 FYNNEI come from the germline V gene. The CDR3 contains 15 residues. The CDR3 reads CASSAPYEVNIEAFF. In DNA form, the CDR3 reads TGTGCCAGCAGTGCGCCGTACGAGGTGAACATTGAAGCTTTCTTT.